A single sample is the source of the 29 T cell receptor beta chains below, sequenced in a study of PD-L1 blockade in urothelial cancer. Libraries were prepared by immunoSEQ multiplex PCR; TCRdb keeps only in-frame clonotypes and omits some of them. The repertoire has approximately 72,000 clones, approximately 84% of them found once; the top ten carry more than 13%. Time point reported: pretreatment peripheral blood. The starting material was PBMCs, obtained around atezolizumab (anti-PD-L1) treatment. Receptors originate from a man between 60 and 75 years old with urothelial cancer.

J is TRBJ2-3 and V is TRBV2; 11 bases fit TRBD2. J was trimmed by 1 base and V by 6 bases; bases with no gene match: 6. The CDR3 sequence is 16 residues long. In germline, CDR1 is SNHLY, CDR2 FYNNEI. CDR3 DNA: TGTGCCAGCAGCCACTCTAGCGGGGGGCGCACAGATACGCAGTATTTT. As protein: CASSHSSGGRTDTQYF.

This rearrangement joins TRBV9 to TRBJ2-3, with TRBD2 matching 8 bases. The CDR3 runs to 15 residues. Germline values: CDR1 SGDLS, CDR2 YYNGEE. The J segment lost 3 bases and the V segment lost 0 bases, leaving 3 bases of the junction unmatched. DNA of the CDR3: TGTGCCAGCAGCGTAGTCGGACTAGCAACAGATACGCAGTATTTT. Residues: CASSVVGLATDTQYF.

This rearrangement joins TRBV2 to TRBJ1-5, with 7 bases identical to TRBD1. Germline-derived CDR1 and CDR2 are SNHLY and FYNNEI. J lost 7 bases, V lost 7 bases, and 7 bases had no gene match. The CDR3 runs to 13 residues. The CDR3 nucleotides are TGTGCCAGCAAGGGGGCAGACGAACAGCCCCAGCATTTT. It codes for CASKGADEQPQHF. The full variable domain, completed using reference TRBV2 and TRBJ1-5, is EPEVTQTPSHQVTQMGQEVILRCVPISNHLYFYWYRQILGQKVEFLVSFYNNEISEKSEIFDDQFSVERPDGSNFTLKIRSTKLEDSAMYFCASKGADEQPQHFGDGTRLSIL.

This sequence joins TRBV14 and TRBJ2-3, with D perhaps matching TRBD1 (6 bases). The CDR3 extends over 15 amino acids. The germline V and J ends were trimmed by 1 base and 3 bases, with 11 bases remaining between them. Germline CDR1 is SGHDN and CDR2 is FVKESK. The CDR3: CASSQVNRATDTQYF. The CDR3 DNA reads TGTGCCAGCAGCCAAGTAAACAGGGCAACAGATACGCAGTATTTT.

V gene TRBV5-6 combines with J gene TRBJ1-6; no clear D. Germline-derived CDR1 and CDR2 are SGHDT and YYEEEE. Trimming took off 1 base at V and 1 base at J, with 15 bases between the two ends. The CDR3 runs to 18 residues. This chain's CDR3 is CASSLLPGSVSYNSPLHF. As DNA, the CDR3 is TGTGCCAGCAGCTTGTTACCGGGGAGTGTGTCCTATAATTCACCCCTCCACTTT.

The chain carries TRBV7-8 and TRBJ2-2; 9 positions agree with TRBD1. Trimming at V came to 1 base and at J to 3 bases, leaving 3 bases not matched to a gene. Germline V CDR1 and CDR2: SGHVS, FQNEAQ. There are 16 residues in the CDR3. This CDR3 is CASSLEGQGYTGELFF. The CDR3 nucleotides are TGTGCCAGCAGCTTAGAGGGACAGGGCTACACCGGGGAGCTGTTTTTT.

The genes are TRBV7-2 and TRBJ1-2, with a tentative D call TRBD1 (5 bases). Germline CDR1 is SGHTA and CDR2 is FQGNSA. The CDR3 runs to 14 residues. The V end was cut by 4 bases, the J end by 6 bases, with 15 bases between. CDR3 DNA sequence: TGTGCCAGCAGCTCGCGGGGACGGACTGATGGCTACACCTTC. Translated: CASSSRGRTDGYTF.

V and J are TRBV6-6 and TRBJ1-2, with 12 bases matching TRBD1. V lost 6 bases to trimming and J lost 0 bases; unmatched junction nucleotides: 5. The CDR3 runs to 16 residues. CDR1 and CDR2 from the germline V gene are MNHNY and SVGAGI (reference sequence). The CDR3 sequence is CASRGQGASPNYGYTF. In nucleotides, the CDR3 is TGTGCCAGCAGGGGACAGGGGGCGAGCCCTAACTATGGCTACACCTTC.

In this sample, this clone turned up a few times. This rearrangement joins TRBV10-1 to TRBJ2-7, with 11 bases identical to TRBD2. The CDR3 runs to 14 residues. From germline, CDR1 is WNHNN and CDR2 SYGVQD (reference sequence). V was pared by 8 bases and J by 2 bases, with 5 bases of the junction left unmatched. The CDR3 nucleotides read TGCGCCAGCCTCGGGACTAGCGGACCCTACGAGCAGTACTTC. As protein: CASLGTSGPYEQYF.

Note on this clone: The same CDR3 is also encoded by other DNA sequences in this sample. This chain connects TRBV9 to TRBJ2-5; TRBD1 agrees at 8 bases. CDR1 SGDLS and CDR2 YYNGEE come from the germline V gene. V lost 0 bases to trimming and J lost 5 bases; unmatched junction nucleotides: 6. The CDR3 sequence is 15 residues long. The CDR3 loop reads CASSVAPGGGETQYF. The CDR3 coding sequence is TGTGCCAGCAGCGTAGCCCCAGGGGGCGGGGAGACCCAGTACTTC.

This chain uses TRBV2 with TRBJ2-5, with TRBD2 matching 8 bases. There are 15 residues in the CDR3. V gave up 2 bases and J gave up 6 bases; unmatched junction bases: 8. The germline V gene encodes CDR1 SNHLY and CDR2 FYNNEI. CDR3 coding DNA: TGTGCCAGCAGTGAACCCGGGGGGGCGGTAAAGACCCAGTACTTC. Its translation: CASSEPGGAVKTQYF.

The chain joins TRBV11-1 to TRBJ1-1, with 7 bases aligning to TRBD1. Unmatched junction bases numbered 11, after V lost 1 base and J lost 0 bases. The CDR3 spans 18 residues. The germline V gene encodes CDR1 SGHAT and CDR2 FQDESV (reference sequence). The CDR3 protein is CASSLGYGTDLMNTEAFF. Here the CDR3 DNA reads TGTGCCAGCAGCTTAGGATATGGGACAGACCTGATGAACACTGAAGCTTTCTTT.

V and J are TRBV29-1 and TRBJ1-1; TRBD1 matches 9 bases. This CDR3 contains 14 residues. From germline, CDR1 is SQVTM and CDR2 ANQGSEA. Trimming at V came to 8 bases and at J to 4 bases, leaving 11 bases not matched to a gene. Here the CDR3 DNA reads TGCAGCACGGGACAGGGCGACCTAGGCACTGAAGCTTTCTTT. Translating it yields CSTGQGDLGTEAFF.

Worth noting for this clone: Compared with germline, one end of the junction differs, possibly owing to a read error. This rearrangement joins TRBV7-7 to TRBJ2-1, with 11 bases that match TRBD1. Germline V lookup: CDR1 SSHAT, CDR2 FNYEAQ (reference sequence). CDR3 length: 20 amino acids. The DNA for the CDR3 is TGTGCTAGCAGCTCCTCTTTGTGGACAGGGGGCGTTAGGTCCTACAATGAGCAGTTCTTC. Its protein is CASSSSLWTGGVRSYNEQFF.

The rearrangement links TRBV2 to TRBJ2-5; 11 bases agree with TRBD1. V trimming: 4 bases; J trimming: 5 bases; junction bases outside the gene matches: 3. The germline V gene encodes CDR1 SNHLY and CDR2 FYNNEI. The CDR3 consists of 14 residues. CDR3: CASSADRGPETQYF. The CDR3 DNA reads TGTGCCAGCAGTGCGGACAGGGGGCCTGAGACCCAGTACTTC.

V gene TRBV4-3 combines with J gene TRBJ1-3; D is uncertain. The CDR3 is 16 residues long. Looked up from germline, CDR1 is LGHNA and CDR2 is YSLEER. The V end lost 3 bases, the J end lost 0 bases, and 12 bases lay between the germline ends. The CDR3 DNA reads as TGCGCCAGCAGCCAGTGGGGAGGGATCTCTGGAAACACCATATATTTT. Translating gives CASSQWGGISGNTIYF.

This rearrangement joins TRBV10-3 to TRBJ2-7, with 9 bases identical to TRBD2. This CDR3 contains 14 residues. Germline loops: CDR1 ENHRY, CDR2 SYGVKD. Losses at the gene ends were 8 bases for V and 2 bases for J; bases not matched to a gene: 7. CDR3 sequence reads: CAIGSSGDTYEQYF. CDR3 nucleotides: TGTGCCATCGGCTCTAGCGGGGATACCTACGAGCAGTACTTC.

CDR3 DNA: TGTGCCAGCAGCTTTCTTCAGGGGGGGAACACTGAAGCTTTCTTT. Amino acids: CASSFLQGGNTEAFF. The chain has TRBV5-6 and TRBJ1-1, with 7 bases that match TRBD1. V was pared by 2 bases and J by 1 base, with 5 bases of the junction left unmatched. The CDR3 is 15 residues long. Per germline, CDR1 SGHDT and CDR2 YYEEEE.

In this sample, this clone turned up a few times. The CDR3 bases are TGCGCCAGCAGCCCCCGGGTAGCGGGGAACACCGGGGAGCTGTTTTTT. Its translation is CASSPRVAGNTGELFF. The chain couples TRBV5-1 to TRBJ2-2; 7 nucleotides agree with TRBD2. Trimming took 4 bases from V and 1 from J; bases not matched to a gene: 7. The CDR3 sequence is 16 residues long. Germline V lookup: CDR1 SGHRS, CDR2 YFSETQ.

In this sample, this clone turned up once. This chain uses TRBV10-3 with TRBJ2-2; the match to TRBD1 covers 9 bases. The length of the CDR3 is 15 residues. CDR1 is ENHRY and CDR2 is SYGVKD in the germline V gene. Germline trimming cut 6 bases from V and 5 bases from J; bases unmatched to any gene: 7. This CDR3 reads CAIRPGQGSTGELFF. As DNA, the CDR3 is TGTGCCATCAGGCCAGGACAGGGGTCAACCGGGGAGCTGTTTTTT.

The chain is built from TRBV4-3 and TRBJ2-5, with a possible D match to TRBD2 (6 bases). The CDR3 loop spans 15 amino acids. Trimming removed 5 bases at V and 3 bases at J, with 16 bases between. Germline V CDR1 and CDR2: LGHNA, YSLEER. The CDR3 is CASSVSTLAKETQYF. The CDR3 DNA follows: TGCGCCAGCAGCGTTTCTACTCTAGCGAAAGAGACCCAGTACTTC.

The table lists this clone with many counts. The chain has TRBV11-3 and TRBJ2-3; 7 bases fit TRBD2. V was clipped by 6 bases and J by 0 bases; unmatched bases: 6. In germline, CDR1 is SGHNT, CDR2 YENEEA. The CDR3 contains 15 residues. The CDR3 loop reads CASSRRRGSTDTQYF. The CDR3 nucleotides read TGTGCCAGCAGTCGAAGGCGGGGGAGCACAGATACGCAGTATTTT.

This clone came up a few times. The V call is TRBV9, the J call TRBJ1-5, with D maybe TRBD1 (6 bases). CDR1 is SGDLS and CDR2 is YYNGEE in the germline V gene. This CDR3 region has 14 residues. Trimming removed 3 bases at V and 5 bases at J, with 12 bases between. CDR3 DNA: TGTGCCAGCAGCGCCTCAGGGGAAGATCAGCCCCAGCATTTT. Translating gives CASSASGEDQPQHF.

The chain joins TRBV6-1 to TRBJ1-6; the D is unclear. V dropped 6 bases and J dropped 7 bases, with 16 bases sitting between them. The CDR3 has 15 amino acids. Germline lookup yields CDR1 MNHNS and CDR2 SASEGT. CDR3 residues: CASRNEGFWNSPLHF. Written as DNA, the CDR3 is TGTGCCAGCAGGAACGAGGGCTTTTGGAATTCACCCCTCCACTTT.

The chain links TRBV7-3 to TRBJ2-2; D might be TRBD1 (5 bases). CDR3 length equals 15 residues. Trimming shortened V by 1 base and J by 5 bases, and 11 bases separated the two germline ends. Germline loops: CDR1 SGHTA, CDR2 FQGTGA. The CDR3 sequence is CASSLRQGGTGELFF. The CDR3 DNA reads as TGTGCCAGCAGCTTAAGGCAGGGCGGAACCGGGGAGCTGTTTTTT.

In its sample, this clone was seen a few times. The chain has TRBV30 and TRBJ1-1, with a weak D call TRBD1 (5 bases). Germline CDR1 and CDR2: GTSNPN and SVGIG (reference sequence). V was pared by 3 bases and J by 4 bases, with 15 bases between. This CDR3 contains 14 residues. CDR3 sequence (DNA): TGTGCCTGGAGGTCTGGGGGGTGGTTCACTGAAGCTTTCTTT. Protein product: CAWRSGGWFTEAFF.

This rearrangement joins TRBV5-6 to TRBJ2-1; D uncertain. The CDR3 contains 15 residues. Germline-derived CDR1 and CDR2 are SGHDT and YYEEEE. The V and J ends lost 0 bases and 4 bases respectively, with 11 bases between them. The CDR3 coding sequence is TGTGCCAGCAGCTTGGGACTGGGTTCTTACAATGAGCAGTTCTTC. As protein: CASSLGLGSYNEQFF.

The J gene is TRBJ1-2, the V gene TRBV18; D might be TRBD1 (5 bases). V gave up 6 bases and J gave up 2 bases, with 10 bases separating them. This CDR3 has 13 amino acids. Germline CDR1 KGHSH, CDR2 LQKENI. CDR3 in DNA: TGTGCCAGCTCCCGGCAGGGAAACTATGGCTACACCTTC. Translating it yields CASSRQGNYGYTF. The whole variable domain, filled in from reference TRBV18 and TRBJ1-2, reads NAGVMQNPRHLVRRRGQEARLRCSPMKGHSHVYWYRQLPEEGLKFMVYLQKENIIDESGMPKERFSAEFPKEGPSILRIQQVVRGDSAAYFCASSRQGNYGYTFGSGTRLTVV.

The chain has TRBV7-9 and TRBJ2-5, with D maybe TRBD2 (6 bases). Germline V gene sequence: CDR1 SEHNR, CDR2 FQNEAQ (reference sequence). Trimming removed 5 bases at V and 5 bases at J, with 15 bases between. The CDR3 extends over 14 amino acids. The CDR3 bases are TGTGCCAGCAGCCCCGGGACTCTCACTGAGACCCAGTACTTC. This gives the protein CASSPGTLTETQYF.